Following are 19 T cell receptor beta chains from one sample sequenced in a study of T cell repertoires in cytomegalovirus infection. Each CDR3 protein gets one entry after TCRdb re-called the reads with MiXCR. The repertoire has roughly 220,000 distinct CDR3 sequences, about 39% of them found once; the top ten carry over 45%. No antigen has been assigned to these receptors. The sample consisted of CD8+ T cells from cultured PBMCs, taken from culture after CMV antigen stimulation. Receptor source: a human donor in good health (CMV status not recorded). Some clones in this sample may be carry-over from other donors' samples.

The chain carries TRBV7-3 and TRBJ2-1; D may be TRBD2 (7 bases). This CDR3 region has 16 residues. Germline V gives CDR1 SGHTA, CDR2 FQGTGA. Trimming stripped 5 bases from V and 2 bases from J, with 16 bases between. The CDR3 sequence: CASSRGGGLTYNEQFF. In DNA, the CDR3 is TGTGCCAGCAGCCGAGGGGGGGGGCTTACCTACAATGAGCAGTTCTTC.

This chain joins TRBV6-8 and TRBJ1-1; unclear D gene. This CDR3 has 15 residues. Per the germline V gene, CDR1 is MNHGY and CDR2 is SAAAGT. V was cut by 0 bases and J by 1 base, with 9 bases left in between. CDR3 sequence reads: CASSYSPTRNTEAFF. CDR3 sequence (DNA): TGTGCCAGCAGTTACTCGCCAACTAGGAACACTGAAGCTTTCTTT.

A few counts support this clonotype. The chain carries TRBV7-9 and TRBJ2-7, with D tentatively TRBD1 (6 bases). The CDR3 is made up of 16 amino acids. V dropped 5 bases and J dropped 0 bases, with 17 bases sitting between them. CDR1 and CDR2 (germline): SEHNR, FQNEAQ (reference sequence). DNA for the CDR3: TGTGCCAGCAGCCCAAACCGGGACACCAGCTCCTACGAGCAGTACTTC. Translating gives CASSPNRDTSSYEQYF.

This clonotype was detected only a few times. V gene TRBV29-1 combines with J gene TRBJ1-3; TRBD1 aligns across 7 bases. This CDR3 is built from 13 residues. Germline CDR1 and CDR2: SQVTM and ANQGSEA. Trimming at V came to 3 bases and at J to 4 bases, leaving 3 bases not matched to a gene. The CDR3 reads CSVEGTEGNTIYF. CDR3 sequence (DNA): TGCAGCGTTGAGGGGACAGAGGGAAACACCATATATTTT.

The V gene is TRBV27, the J gene TRBJ2-1; D is uncertain. Trimming took 0 bases from V and 3 from J, leaving 9 bases between them. In germline, CDR1 is MNHEY, CDR2 SMNVEV (reference sequence). The CDR3 length is 15 residues. CDR3 protein: CASSLSTGFYNEQFF. The CDR3 bases are TGTGCCAGCAGTTTATCGACGGGTTTCTACAATGAGCAGTTCTTC.

The table lists this clonotype with a few counts. The chain has TRBV24-1 and TRBJ1-2, with 7 positions matching TRBD1. CDR1 and CDR2 (germline): KGHDR, SFDVKD. V shed 0 bases and J 3 bases; nucleotides not matched to a gene: 0. This CDR3 has 14 residues. The CDR3 bases are TGTGCCACCAGTGATTTGGACAGGGACTATGGCTACACCTTC. It is translated as CATSDLDRDYGYTF.

V is TRBV29-1 and J is TRBJ2-3; D gene ambiguous. Germline V lookup: CDR1 SQVTM, CDR2 ANQGSEA. This CDR3 region has 13 residues. V lost 4 bases, J lost 2 bases, and 10 bases lay in between. This CDR3 reads CSVGESNTDTQYF. In nucleotides, the CDR3 is TGCAGCGTTGGTGAATCTAACACAGATACGCAGTATTTT.

This clonotype was seen a handful of times. The V gene is TRBV19, the J gene TRBJ2-7; 8 bases line up with TRBD2. The CDR3 contains 14 residues. CDR1 LNHDA and CDR2 SQIVND come from the germline V gene (reference sequence). J lost 4 bases, V lost 5 bases, and 7 bases had no gene match. The CDR3 spells CASSPGTSSYEQYF. The CDR3 DNA reads as TGTGCCAGTAGTCCTGGGACTAGTTCGTACGAGCAGTACTTC. The whole variable domain, remainder taken from reference TRBV19 and TRBJ2-7, is DGGITQSPKYLFRKEGQNVTLSCEQNLNHDAMYWYRQDPGQGLRLIYYSQIVNDFQKGDIAEGYSVSREKKESFPLTVTSAQKNPTAFYLCASSPGTSSYEQYFGPGTRLTVT.

V and J are TRBV7-9 and TRBJ2-4, with 7 bases lining up with TRBD1. The CDR3 is made up of 14 amino acids. The J segment lost 6 bases and the V segment lost 1 base, leaving 3 bases of the junction unmatched. CDR1 and CDR2 (germline): SEHNR, FQNEAQ (reference sequence). The CDR3 is CASSLEAGGNIQYF. In DNA form, the CDR3 reads TGTGCCAGCAGCTTAGAAGCAGGGGGAAACATTCAGTACTTC.

The rearrangement links TRBV7-3 to TRBJ2-3; D is undetermined. Germline loops: CDR1 SGHTA, CDR2 FQGTGA. This CDR3 is 12 amino acids long. The germline V and J ends were trimmed by 5 bases and 6 bases, with 9 bases remaining between them. CDR3 in amino acids: CASSRLEDTQYF. CDR3 DNA: TGTGCCAGCAGCCGTTTGGAGGATACGCAGTATTTT.

The chain links TRBV6-5 to TRBJ1-1; 9 nucleotides match TRBD1. The trim removed 2 bases at V and 0 bases at J, leaving 4 bases unmatched. Germline CDR1 MNHEY, CDR2 SVGAGI. The length of the CDR3 is 16 residues. The CDR3 DNA sequence: TGTGCCAGCAGTTACAGGACAGGGGTCATGAACACTGAAGCTTTCTTT. This codes for CASSYRTGVMNTEAFF.

This clonotype was observed a few times. The chain recombines TRBV28 with TRBJ2-5; 10 nucleotides line up with TRBD2. CDR3 length: 16 amino acids. The ends lost 6 bases at V and 2 bases at J; junction bases unmatched: 9. Germline values: CDR1 MDHEN, CDR2 SYDVKM. DNA for the CDR3: TGTGCCAGCAGCCTGGGACTAGCGAGGGTTCAAGAGACCCAGTACTTC. Translating gives CASSLGLARVQETQYF.

The sample holds a few counts of this clonotype. CDR3 region: CAISDPVTGGPLEQYF. CDR3 nucleotide sequence: TGTGCCATCAGTGACCCGGTTACCGGGGGGCCCCTCGAGCAGTACTTC. The chain carries TRBV10-3 and TRBJ2-7; tentative D call: TRBD2 (7 bases). V shed 3 bases and J shed 6 bases, with 21 bases lying between them. The CDR3 spans 16 residues. Germline-derived CDR1 and CDR2 are ENHRY and SYGVKD.

The rearrangement uses TRBV7-9 and TRBJ2-1; 8 bases are a match to TRBD1. Germline CDR1 and CDR2: SEHNR and FQNEAQ (reference sequence). The CDR3 sequence is 15 residues long. The ends lost 1 base at V and 6 bases at J; junction bases unmatched: 5. CDR3 nucleotides: TGTGCCAGCAGCTTAGTGACAGGGGACAGCAATGAGCAGTTCTTC. Protein: CASSLVTGDSNEQFF.

V usage is TRBV15 and J usage is TRBJ2-1; tentatively, D is TRBD2 (6 bases). V gave up 0 bases and J gave up 10 bases, with 10 bases separating them. This CDR3 spans 13 amino acids. CDR1 is LNHNV and CDR2 is YYDKDF in the germline V gene (reference sequence). CDR3 residues: CATSRDRRGEQFF. The CDR3 coding sequence is TGTGCCACCAGCAGAGATAGGAGGGGAGAGCAGTTCTTC.

This clonotype was picked up a small number of times. V usage is TRBV11-2 and J usage is TRBJ1-1; maybe TRBD1 (6 bases). V lost 2 bases to trimming and J lost 3 bases, with 13 bases between them. Germline CDR1 reads SGHAT; CDR2 reads FQNNGV. The CDR3 is 15 residues long. The CDR3 is CASSLWGRGDTEAFF. The CDR3 coding sequence is TGTGCCAGCAGCTTATGGGGGCGCGGAGACACTGAAGCTTTCTTT.

This clonotype was observed many times. The rearrangement uses TRBV7-2 and TRBJ2-1, with 9 bases aligning to TRBD2. There are 15 residues in the CDR3. Germline CDR1 is SGHTA and CDR2 is FQGNSA. V lost 5 bases and J lost 4; bases outside the gene matches: 6. The CDR3 loop reads CASSLGTSSYNEQFF. DNA of the CDR3: TGTGCCAGCAGCCTAGGGACTAGCAGTTACAATGAGCAGTTCTTC.

This clonotype was seen repeatedly, ten times or more. J is TRBJ2-1 and V is TRBV7-8, with 9 positions matching TRBD2. V lost 5 bases to trimming and J lost 7 bases; unmatched junction nucleotides: 12. The germline gives CDR1 SGHVS, CDR2 FQNEAQ. This CDR3 comprises 16 residues. The CDR3 DNA is TGTGCCAGCAGCGTAACTCTAGCGGGGTTAATGAATGAGCAGTTCTTC. It specifies CASSVTLAGLMNEQFF.

The chain couples TRBV15 to TRBJ1-1; 8 nucleotides line up with TRBD1. The CDR3 sequence is 12 residues long. Germline V CDR1 and CDR2: LNHNV, YYDKDF (reference sequence). Trimming cost V 5 bases and J 10 bases; bases outside gene matches: 6. The CDR3 DNA reads as TGTGCCACCAGCGAAGGGCAGGGGGCAGCTTTCTTT. It specifies CATSEGQGAAFF.